This record looks at one T cell receptor beta chain sequence and its context. The antigen is unknown. Unique molecular identifiers were used to barcode this TCRbeta library. TCRdb processed the PCR reads anew with MiXCR; each CDR3 protein has one entry. The sample lists roughly 100,000 distinct CDR3 sequences; 7.5% to 9% were seen once. The germline CDR1 and CDR2 sequences are DFQATT and SNEGSKA (reference sequence). V was pared by 1 base and J by 3 bases, with 9 bases of the junction left unmatched. This CDR3 is built from 16 residues. The sample originates from a study of T-cell reconstitution after alpha-beta-depleted transplantation in children. Study observations and caveats: Several patients had high TCRbeta diversity at day 60; it came from surviving recipient T cells and thymic progenitors. The origin of alpha-beta T cells about two months after transplant was reportedly several hundred expanded graft clones. T-cell counts and diversity at one year post-transplant came mainly from newly produced T cells.

The chain joins TRBV20-1 to TRBJ2-1; TRBD2 matches 7 bases. The source of this sequence is a boy aged 2-15 years with acute lymphoblastic leukemia, due to receive a stem cell transplant. The sample in question was PBMCs, obtained before TCRalphabeta/CD19-depleted stem cell transplant. DNA of the CDR3: TGCAGTGCTAGAGGATTGGTGACGGGGGGCTACAATGAGCAGTTCTTC. Protein: CSARGLVTGGYNEQFF.